This T cell receptor (beta chain) was obtained from a study of OX40 agonist ivuxolimab in advanced cancers. Regarding the study in general: Ivuxolimab, which targeted the costimulatory receptor OX40 (CD134), was an agonistic, fully human IgG2 monoclonal antibody. Intravenous ivuxolimab was administered to patients every 2 weeks at six dose levels: 0.01, 0.1, 0.3, 1.5, 3 and 10 mg/kg. Among the approximately 50 dose-escalation patients, some 20 had hepatocellular carcinoma, 15 or so melanoma, 9 renal cell carcinoma and 9 head and neck cancer. A male proportion of 70% to 90% and a mean age of 60 years, ranging from about 20 to 80, were recorded for the dose-escalation cohort. Prior anti-PD-1, anti-PD-L1 or anti-CTLA-4 therapy was permitted, and about two fifths of dose-escalation patients had received checkpoint inhibitors. Partial responses occurred in three dose-escalation patients: two with cutaneous melanoma and one with hepatocellular carcinoma. The point of sequencing TCRbeta in the periphery was to test whether ivuxolimab changed TCR sequence diversity and drove clonal T-cell expansion. The paper covers the monotherapy dose-escalation part of the phase I ivuxolimab trial, which included N of about 50 patients.

As concerns this clone: Its antigen remains undetermined. Base quality data are lacking; no much larger clone is found one base away.

The trial excluded patients who had a history of autoimmune disease or who were on systemic immunosuppression. Peripheral blood for TCR sequencing was drawn from every dose cohort at baseline, at cycle 4 day 1 and at cycle 7 day 1. The samples were drawn from a first-in-human, open-label, multicenter phase I dose-escalation trial of ivuxolimab. The trial enrolled adults with locally advanced or metastatic head and neck squamous cell, hepatocellular, melanoma or renal cell carcinoma. Before TCR sequencing, CD4+ T cells and CD8+ T cells were sorted from peripheral blood as separate populations. Genomic DNA was extracted from sorted cells for sequencing of the TCRbeta CDR3 region. The immunoSEQ Assay was used for sequencing of TCRbeta CDR3 regions. The immuneACCESS repertoire file appears here via TCRdb, limited to in-frame rearrangements. These files lack a portion of the clones; in checked studies, under half of the deficit traces to unresolved V genes, and the cause of the others is not known. The sample table shows under 90,000 clones, and about 92% are seen once. Roughly an eighth of the sample rests with the top ten.

V and J are truncated by 2 bases and 2 bases respectively, leaving an intervening sequence of 10 bases. CDR1 and CDR2, looked up from the germline V gene (reference sequence), are MNHEY and SMNVEV. Spanning cysteine to phenylalanine, the CDR3 consists of 14 amino acids. Of all the DNA, just the CDR3 is kept, 42 bases in frame from base 1. Overall study outcomes, separate from this receptor: The antigen specificity of the peripheral T cells that underwent clonal expansion was not determined. Partial responders in the 0.1-3.0 mg/kg groups had among the lowest normalized peripheral clonal expansion, especially among CD8+ T cells. After ivuxolimab, more expanded clones were found on average in CD8+ T cells than in CD4+ T cells. Low levels of normalized T-cell clonal expansion were also seen in some patients who did not respond. At doses from 0.1 to 3.0 mg/kg, clonal expansion was seen in both CD4+ and CD8+ blood T cells between baseline and week 6.

The source of this sequence is an adult with an advanced solid tumor such as melanoma, head and neck, liver or kidney cancer. This specimen consisted of CD4+ or CD8+ T cells sorted from blood, obtained in a trial of the OX40 agonist ivuxolimab. The sequence is built from TRBV27 and TRBJ2-7, with the D gene not clear enough to name. The DNA sequence is TGTGCCAGCAGTTTAGTGGCCGGAGCCTACGAGCAGTACTTC. Translated, it reads CASSLVAGAYEQYF.